These 16 T cell receptor beta chains came from one sample sequenced in a study of blood T cell repertoires in COVID-19. The table came from immunoSEQ multiplex PCR; TCRdb's copy has only in-frame clones and leaves some out. The sample holds roughly 130,000 clones, 84% seen once. Material for sequencing was peripheral blood. These TCRs come from a woman aged 25 to 39 who had recovered from COVID-19.

The CDR3 is CASRPGTGLYEQYF. CDR3 sequence (DNA): TGTGCCAGCAGACCTGGGACAGGTCTGTACGAGCAGTACTTC. This sequence joins TRBV6-5 and TRBJ2-7; TRBD1 matches 8 bases. From germline, CDR1 is MNHEY and CDR2 SVGAGI. The CDR3 spans 14 residues. V lost 6 bases and J lost 4; bases outside the gene matches: 8.

This clone was counted many times. Different DNA sequences within this sample yield the same CDR3. The chain is built from TRBV18 and TRBJ2-1, with 9 positions matching TRBD2. Unmatched junction bases numbered 5, after V lost 1 base and J lost 4 bases. The CDR3 covers 16 residues. Germline CDR1 is KGHSH and CDR2 is LQKENI. Here the CDR3 reads CASSPLLAGSYNEQFF. DNA of the CDR3: TGTGCCAGCTCACCACTCCTAGCGGGATCGTACAATGAGCAGTTCTTC.

This clone showed up just once. This CDR3 reads CASSSQGRTYEQYF. Written as DNA, the CDR3 is TGTGCCAGCAGTTCACAGGGGCGAACCTACGAGCAGTACTTC. The V call is TRBV2, the J call TRBJ2-7; the match to TRBD1 covers 7 bases. V shed 5 bases and J 2 bases; nucleotides not matched to a gene: 6. This CDR3 has 14 residues. CDR1 SNHLY and CDR2 FYNNEI come from the germline V gene.

V and J are TRBV27 and TRBJ2-5; TRBD1 agrees at 10 bases. This CDR3 region has 13 residues. The germline CDR1 and CDR2 sequences are MNHEY and SMNVEV (reference sequence). J was trimmed by 5 bases and V by 8 bases; bases with no gene match: 5. The CDR3 DNA reads as TGTGCCAGCGGGACAGGGGAAGTGGAGACCCAGTACTTC. It translates to CASGTGEVETQYF.

This CDR3 is CASSLEGGNQPQHF. CDR3 nucleotides: TGCGCCAGCAGCTTGGAAGGGGGTAATCAGCCCCAGCATTTT. The chain has TRBV5-1 and TRBJ1-5; D is perhaps TRBD1 (6 bases). Germline lookup yields CDR1 SGHRS and CDR2 YFSETQ. The CDR3 consists of 14 residues. Trimming removed 0 bases at V and 4 bases at J, with 8 bases between.

This chain uses TRBV7-9 with TRBJ2-1; 8 bases line up with TRBD2. The CDR3 consists of 16 residues. Germline V lookup: CDR1 SEHNR, CDR2 FQNEAQ (reference sequence). The V gene end was trimmed by 4 bases and the J gene end by 6 bases; junction bases not matched to a gene: 11. The CDR3 spells CASSSQTRTSGNEQFF. The CDR3 nucleotides are TGTGCCAGCAGCTCGCAGACCCGTACTAGCGGCAATGAGCAGTTCTTC.

This clone was detected once. V is TRBV6-1 and J is TRBJ2-7; TRBD1 aligns across 9 bases. The germline V gene encodes CDR1 MNHNS and CDR2 SASEGT. The CDR3 has 15 residues. V lost 2 bases to trimming and J lost 4 bases; unmatched junction nucleotides: 6. CDR3 amino acids: CASSEFYRGRYEQYF. DNA of the CDR3: TGTGCCAGCAGTGAATTTTACAGGGGGCGGTACGAGCAGTACTTC.

This chain links TRBV3-1 (or the pseudogene TRBV3-2) with TRBJ1-2; D is unclear. CDR1 LGHDT and CDR2 YNNKEL come from the germline V gene (reference sequence). This CDR3 is 17 amino acids long. V dropped 3 bases and J dropped 8 bases, with 25 bases sitting between them. CDR3 sequence: CASSQGDGGLLNRGYTF. The DNA for the CDR3 is TGTGCCAGCAGCCAGGGAGATGGCGGGCTCCTAAATCGGGGCTACACCTTC.

The chain is built from TRBV27 and TRBJ2-7, with D hard to call. Trimming pared 3 bases from V and 2 bases from J, leaving 5 bases between. The CDR3 length is 12 residues. Per the germline V gene, CDR1 is MNHEY and CDR2 is SMNVEV (reference sequence). CDR3 DNA: TGTGCCAGCAGTTTTAATGCCTACGAGCAGTACTTC. This translates into CASSFNAYEQYF.

There are a few counts of this clone. The chain employs TRBV6-5 and TRBJ1-1; 9 bases are a match to TRBD1. Looked up from germline, CDR1 is MNHEY and CDR2 is SVGAGI. The CDR3 runs 14 residues. With 8 bases clipped from V and 6 bases from J, the junction kept 10 bases outside the gene matches. This CDR3 reads CASGPQGAGAEAFF. In nucleotides, the CDR3 is TGTGCCAGCGGACCACAGGGGGCGGGCGCTGAAGCTTTCTTT.

This clone was seen a handful of times. The chain uses TRBV19 and TRBJ1-1, with D possibly matching TRBD1 (6 bases). The CDR3 runs to 15 residues. V lost 9 bases and J 1 base, leaving 18 bases between the germline ends. The germline CDR1 and CDR2 sequences are LNHDA and SQIVND (reference sequence). The CDR3 spells CASTRQAWKNTEAFF. In DNA form, the CDR3 reads TGTGCCAGCACTAGACAGGCCTGGAAGAACACTGAAGCTTTCTTT.

The chain has TRBV7-2 and TRBJ2-7; the match to TRBD1 covers 10 bases. This CDR3 comprises 14 residues. Trimming took 5 bases from V and 6 from J; bases not matched to a gene: 7. Germline V gene lookup returns CDR1 SGHTA and CDR2 FQGNSA. The CDR3 DNA reads as TGTGCCAGCAGCCGCGACAGGGGGCAAGCCGAGCAGTACTTC. Translation: CASSRDRGQAEQYF.

The V and J genes are TRBV11-2 and TRBJ1-1; D is uncertain. V was cut by 1 base and J by 3 bases, with 9 bases left in between. The CDR3 totals 14 residues. CDR1 and CDR2 from the germline V gene are SGHAT and FQNNGV. As DNA, the CDR3 is TGTGCCAGCAGCTTAGGGGCCACCTACACTGAAGCTTTCTTT. Residues: CASSLGATYTEAFF. The complete variable domain, with remaining parts taken from reference TRBV11-2 and TRBJ1-1, reads EAGVAQSPRYKIIEKRQSVAFWCNPISGHATLYWYQQILGQGPKLLIQFQNNGVVDDSQLPKDRFSAERLKGVDSTLKIQPAKLEDSAVYLCASSLGATYTEAFFGQGTRLTVV.

The J gene is TRBJ2-7, the V gene TRBV7-2; 9 bases agree with TRBD2. V lost 5 bases and J lost 3; bases outside the gene matches: 8. Germline loops: CDR1 SGHTA, CDR2 FQGNSA. This CDR3 has 15 amino acids. DNA for the CDR3: TGTGCCAGCAGCACCCGTAGCGGGGGCTTCTACGAGCAGTACTTC. This gives the protein CASSTRSGGFYEQYF.

V usage is TRBV3-1 (or the pseudogene TRBV3-2) and J usage is TRBJ1-2; 9 nucleotides agree with TRBD1. CDR1 LGHDT and CDR2 YNNKEL come from the germline V gene (reference sequence). After removal of 2 bases from V and 8 bases from J, the junction contained 6 bases not matched to a gene. The CDR3 has 14 amino acids. The CDR3 protein is CASSQRTGVQGYTF. The CDR3 DNA reads as TGTGCCAGCAGCCAAAGGACAGGGGTGCAGGGCTACACCTTC.

V gene TRBV4-1 combines with J gene TRBJ1-2, with TRBD1 matching over 7 bases. Trimming took 0 bases from V and 9 from J; bases not matched to a gene: 13. Germline V gene sequence: CDR1 MGHRA, CDR2 YSYEKL. The CDR3 is made up of 16 amino acids. This CDR3 is CASSQEPQQGQSCYTF. The DNA for the CDR3 is TGCGCCAGCAGCCAAGAACCCCAACAGGGGCAGTCGTGCTACACCTTC.